The clone carrying this T cell receptor (beta chain) was observed many times. Its antigen is still unknown. These data belong to a study of T cells in Graves' hyperthyroidism and ophthalmopathy. V lost 6 bases to trimming and J lost 5 bases, with 14 bases between them. This CDR3 spans 14 amino acids. TCR beta CDR3 region amplification was performed from RNA transcripts. HTBI primers were used for first-round RT-PCR of the TCR CDR3. MiXCR, run by TCRdb on the multiplex PCR reads, gives a single entry per CDR3 protein. The sample has roughly 700,000 distinct CDR3 sequences, 14% seen once. Based on clinical symptoms, serum thyroxine and TRAb, thyroid ultrasound and orbital computed tomography, diagnoses were reached. Study-wide results and caveats: A model using 13 V-J features told ophthalmopathy apart from stable hyperthyroidism. Within blood appeared most thyroid clonotypes that had expanded above 0.001.

The chain links TRBV12-3 or TRBV12-4 to TRBJ2-1; D possibly corresponds to TRBD1 (6 bases). The receptor was isolated from a woman younger than 30 with Graves' hyperthyroidism. Sequencing was performed on blood. The CDR3 here is CASSPSGTHNEQFF. DNA for the CDR3: TGTGCCAGCAGCCCGTCAGGGACACACAATGAGCAGTTCTTC.